These 32 T cell receptor beta chains were all obtained from the same sample, sequenced in a study of vaccination effects on CD4 cells after COVID-19. Within the ViraFEST assay, antigen-specific CD4+ T cells underwent expansion with viral peptide pools prior to sequencing. After roughly ten days in culture, the CD4+ T cells were isolated. A PCR test confirmed that the person had SARS-CoV-2 infection between March and December 2020. Participants were given two doses of BNT162b2 or mRNA-1273 vaccine. The repertoire was sequenced with immunoSEQ multiplex PCR; TCRdb's copy has only in-frame clones and lacks some. This table has about 18,000 clones, less than 85% appearing once. These TCRs' antigens remain unknown. Sequenced here: CD4+ T cells from PBMCs cultured with SARS-CoV-2 spike peptides, sampled after COVID-19 vaccination. The receptors derive from a human donor who had a prior SARS-CoV-2 infection.

V and J are TRBV2 and TRBJ2-6, with D perhaps matching TRBD2 (5 bases). Deletions cut 8 bases from V and 2 bases from J, with 7 bases between. Germline CDR1 reads SNHLY; CDR2 reads FYNNEI. The CDR3 has 13 residues. The CDR3 spells CASEGTGANVLTF. DNA for the CDR3: TGTGCCAGCGAGGGCACTGGGGCCAACGTCCTGACTTTC.

The chain recombines TRBV19 with TRBJ1-6, with unresolved D. The CDR3 is made up of 13 amino acids. Germline CDR1 and CDR2: LNHDA and SQIVND (reference sequence). V was clipped by 1 base and J by 3 bases, with 1 base between them. The CDR3 reads CASSIGYNSPLHF. CDR3 coding DNA: TGTGCCAGTAGTATAGGCTATAATTCACCCCTCCACTTT.

The genes are TRBV11-1 and TRBJ1-1, with D tentatively TRBD1 (5 bases). The CDR3 has 14 amino acids. Germline CDR1 reads SGHAT; CDR2 reads FQDESV (reference sequence). The V and J ends lost 2 bases and 1 base respectively, with 8 bases between them. This chain's CDR3 is CASSLNQGNTEAFF. The CDR3 coding sequence is TGTGCCAGCAGCTTAAACCAGGGGAACACTGAAGCTTTCTTT.

DNA of the CDR3: TGTGCCAGCAGCTCGCAATTGACGGATACGCAGTATTTT. Translation gives CASSSQLTDTQYF. The rearrangement links TRBV7-3 to TRBJ2-3; D is ambiguous. V was pared by 4 bases and J by 6 bases, with 11 bases between. The CDR3 extends over 13 amino acids. Germline CDR1 SGHTA, CDR2 FQGTGA.

Points on this clone: Other DNA sequences in the sample encode the same CDR3. This rearrangement joins TRBV18 to TRBJ2-1; TRBD2 agrees at 7 bases. The V gene end was trimmed by 0 bases and the J gene end by 0 bases; junction bases not matched to a gene: 2. CDR3 size: 16 residues. Germline CDR1 reads KGHSH; CDR2 reads LQKENI. The CDR3 nucleotides are TGTGCCAGCTCACCACCCGGCGGGAGCTCCTACAATGAGCAGTTCTTC. This sequence encodes CASSPPGGSSYNEQFF.

This chain connects TRBV6-2 or TRBV6-3 to TRBJ2-3; D ambiguous. V was pared by 2 bases and J by 2 bases, with 5 bases between. This CDR3 is built from 13 residues. Germline-derived CDR1 and CDR2 are MNHEY and SVGEGT. The DNA for the CDR3 is TGTGCCAGCAGTTACATCTTCACAGATACGCAGTATTTT. Protein: CASSYIFTDTQYF.

This clone was observed a single time. This chain joins TRBV6-1 and TRBJ1-2, with D unresolved. The CDR3 loop spans 12 amino acids. CDR1 is MNHNS, CDR2 SASEGT, per germline. V lost 2 bases and J lost 6, with 7 bases in between. CDR3 residues: CASSEYGDGYTF. The CDR3 coding sequence is TGTGCCAGCAGTGAATACGGGGATGGCTACACCTTC.

This rearrangement joins TRBV5-4 to TRBJ2-3; tentative D call: TRBD2 (5 bases). Germline V gives CDR1 SGHNT, CDR2 YYREEE (reference sequence). Trimming stripped 1 base from V and 6 bases from J, with 21 bases between. This CDR3 spans 17 amino acids. The DNA for the CDR3 is TGTGCCAGCAGCTTGAAAGGTGCGGGCGACGCCCCCGATACGCAGTATTTT. It codes for CASSLKGAGDAPDTQYF.

This chain connects TRBV4-3 to TRBJ2-1, with TRBD2 matching 11 bases. Germline V gives CDR1 LGHNA, CDR2 YSLEER. V lost 1 base and J lost 6; bases outside the gene matches: 8. There are 17 residues in the CDR3. Here the CDR3 DNA reads TGCGCCAGCAGCCAAGCAGTACTAGCGGGAGTTGGCAATGAGCAGTTCTTC. Its protein product is CASSQAVLAGVGNEQFF.

The V and J genes are TRBV11-2 and TRBJ1-1, with TRBD1 as a possible D gene (5 bases). The germline CDR1 and CDR2 sequences are SGHAT and FQNNGV. V dropped 2 bases and J dropped 5 bases, with 9 bases sitting between them. This CDR3 is built from 13 residues. CDR3 DNA: TGTGCCAGCAGCTTAATGGGGGAGACTGAAGCTTTCTTT. This translates into CASSLMGETEAFF.

The J gene is TRBJ1-5, the V gene TRBV7-2, with unresolved D. V shed 3 bases and J shed 4 bases, with 10 bases lying between them. CDR3 size: 14 residues. Germline CDR1 and CDR2: SGHTA and FQGNSA. The DNA of the CDR3 is TGTGCCAGCAGCTTGGGTGTTGGAAATCAGCCCCAGCATTTT. It codes for CASSLGVGNQPQHF.

The V and J genes are TRBV30 and TRBJ2-2, with D perhaps matching TRBD1 (6 bases). The V gene lost 4 bases and the J gene lost 4 bases, with 13 bases spanning the gap. Germline values: CDR1 GTSNPN, CDR2 SVGIG (reference sequence). There are 14 residues in the CDR3. The CDR3 DNA is TGTGCCTGGACCAACAGGGTAGGCACCGGGGAGCTGTTTTTT. It specifies CAWTNRVGTGELFF.

The chain has TRBV5-1 and TRBJ1-1; tentative D call: TRBD1 (6 bases). Germline loops: CDR1 SGHRS, CDR2 YFSETQ. The V end lost 1 base, the J end lost 2 bases, and 15 bases lay between the germline ends. This CDR3 spans 16 amino acids. The CDR3 reads CASSLRGGSLNTEAFF. The DNA for the CDR3 is TGCGCCAGCAGCTTGCGTGGGGGCAGTCTAAACACTGAAGCTTTCTTT. Complete variable domain (other parts from reference TRBV5-1 and TRBJ1-1): KAGVTQTPRYLIKTRGQQVTLSCSPISGHRSVSWYQQTPGQGLQFLFEYFSETQRNKGNFPGRFSGRQFSNSRSEMNVSTLELGDSALYLCASSLRGGSLNTEAFFGQGTRLTVV.

The chain joins TRBV21-1 to TRBJ2-2; TRBD2 is taken as the D call from the table, unchecked against the DNA. TRBV21-1 is a pseudogene locus. CDR3 length: 15 amino acids. CDR3 in DNA: TGTGCCAGCAGCAATCCCCTACCGAACACCGGGGAGCTGTTTTTT. Amino acids: CASSNPLPNTGELFF.

V gene TRBV27 combines with J gene TRBJ1-2, with D tentatively TRBD1 (6 bases). The germline V gene has CDR1 MNHEY and CDR2 SMNVEV (reference sequence). Trimming took off 6 bases at V and 4 bases at J, with 18 bases between the two ends. The CDR3 consists of 15 residues. CDR3 loop: CASSIGGRDPYGYTF. The DNA of the CDR3 is TGTGCCAGCAGCATAGGGGGTCGAGACCCCTATGGCTACACCTTC.

This sequence joins TRBV30 and TRBJ1-2; TRBD1 might be the D (5 bases). V lost 4 bases and J lost 4, with 16 bases in between. Germline CDR1 is GTSNPN and CDR2 is SVGIG (reference sequence). The CDR3 runs 14 residues. As DNA, the CDR3 is TGTGCCTGGAAGTCAGGGATTTTTACCTATGGCTACACCTTC. It codes for CAWKSGIFTYGYTF.

The V call is TRBV2, the J call TRBJ1-5; D ambiguous. The CDR3 extends over 13 amino acids. Between the trimmed V and J ends, which lost 9 bases and 7 bases, there was a span of 16 bases. Germline V gene data show CDR1 as SNHLY and CDR2 as FYNNEI. CDR3 in amino acids: CASSAQSHQPQHF. The CDR3, as DNA: TGTGCCAGTTCGGCCCAGAGCCACCAGCCCCAGCATTTT.

J is TRBJ2-3 and V is TRBV5-1; 12 bases fit TRBD2. The CDR3 runs 17 residues. V was pared by 0 bases and J by 4 bases, with 6 bases of the junction left unmatched. CDR1 is SGHRS, CDR2 YFSETQ, per germline. CDR3 sequence (DNA): TGCGCCAGCAGCTTGGCTCTAGCGGGGGGGCTCCCAGATACGCAGTATTTT. Translated: CASSLALAGGLPDTQYF.

CDR3 nucleotides: TGTGCCAGCAGCAGGCCCCCGGGACTAAAACCCTACAATGAGCAGTTCTTC. Amino acids: CASSRPPGLKPYNEQFF. This chain links TRBV7-9 with TRBJ2-1; 7 bases map to TRBD2. The V gene's germline CDR1 is SEHNR and CDR2 FQNEAQ (reference sequence). V shed 5 bases, J shed 2 bases, and the junction held 12 bases outside the gene matches. The CDR3 spans 17 residues.

The J gene is TRBJ2-2, the V gene TRBV24-1, with 11 bases lining up with TRBD2. Per germline, CDR1 KGHDR and CDR2 SFDVKD. Unmatched junction bases numbered 0, after V lost 6 bases and J lost 1 base. The CDR3 sequence is 15 residues long. The chain's CDR3 is CATSTSGRNTGELFF. The CDR3 nucleotides read TGTGCCACCAGTACTAGCGGGAGGAACACCGGGGAGCTGTTTTTT.

The V gene is TRBV24-1, the J gene TRBJ2-1, with TRBD2 matching 11 bases. The CDR3 sequence is 18 residues long. CDR1 is KGHDR, CDR2 SFDVKD, per germline. V lost 4 bases and J lost 2; bases outside the gene matches: 9. The DNA for the CDR3 is TGTGCCACCAGTGACCCGACTAGCGGGGAATCCCCCTACAATGAGCAGTTCTTC. Translation gives CATSDPTSGESPYNEQFF.

This rearrangement joins TRBV27 to TRBJ2-5; D possibly uses TRBD1 or TRBD2 (5 bases each). Germline V CDR1 and CDR2: MNHEY, SMNVEV (reference sequence). V was cut by 4 bases and J by 7 bases, with 13 bases left in between. CDR3 size: 13 residues. In DNA form, the CDR3 reads TGTGCCAGCAGTTCACTAGGGGTTGGGACCCAGTACTTC. Translating it yields CASSSLGVGTQYF.

The chain recombines TRBV29-1 with TRBJ1-1; unclear D gene. V was clipped by 8 bases and J by 1 base, with 11 bases between them. Germline V gene lookup returns CDR1 SQVTM and CDR2 ANQGSEA. This CDR3 region has 12 residues. In nucleotides, the CDR3 is TGCAGCACCCGGTGGCAGAACACTGAAGCTTTCTTT. Translating it yields CSTRWQNTEAFF.

This clone has more than one count but fewer than ten. The chain employs TRBV10-3 and TRBJ1-5; the match to TRBD1 covers 7 bases. Germline values: CDR1 ENHRY, CDR2 SYGVKD. The CDR3 extends over 13 amino acids. Trimming took 11 bases from V and 0 from J; bases not matched to a gene: 4. CDR3 sequence (DNA): TGTGCCGTCGGGACAGATAGCAATCAGCCCCAGCATTTT. Its protein is CAVGTDSNQPQHF.

CDR3 in amino acids: CASSQGSSYEQYF. DNA for the CDR3: TGTGCCAGCAGCCAAGGGTCCTCCTACGAGCAGTACTTC. The J gene is TRBJ2-7, the V gene TRBV6-5, with no clear D. The CDR3 length is 13 residues. V was cut by 6 bases and J by 0 bases, with 9 bases left in between. From germline, CDR1 is MNHEY and CDR2 SVGAGI.

The rearrangement links TRBV9 to TRBJ2-5; weak D call: TRBD2 (7 bases). The V end was cut by 0 bases, the J end by 2 bases, with 11 bases between. There are 15 residues in the CDR3. Germline lookup yields CDR1 SGDLS and CDR2 YYNGEE. CDR3 loop: CASSVEGGGQETQYF. For the CDR3, the DNA is TGTGCCAGCAGCGTAGAGGGAGGGGGTCAAGAGACCCAGTACTTC.

The chain links TRBV7-9 to TRBJ2-2, with D uncertain. Germline V gene lookup returns CDR1 SEHNR and CDR2 FQNEAQ (reference sequence). This CDR3 is built from 13 residues. V was clipped by 5 bases and J by 4 bases, with 8 bases between them. The CDR3 nucleotides read TGTGCCAGCAGCCGTGGAACCACCGGGGAGCTGTTTTTT. Translated: CASSRGTTGELFF.

In DNA, the CDR3 is TGTGCCAGCAGTTACGGCCAGGCAGGGAAAGGCTACACCTTC. Its translation: CASSYGQAGKGYTF. The chain links TRBV6-2 or TRBV6-3 to TRBJ1-2; possible D gene TRBD1, 5 bases. CDR3 length equals 14 residues. With 2 bases removed from V and 8 bases from J, the gap between germline ends came to 15 bases. Germline CDR1 and CDR2: MNHEY and SVGEGT.

Here the CDR3 DNA reads TGTGCCAGCAGTCGCGACTACAGCGACGAGACCCAGTACTTC. This codes for CASSRDYSDETQYF. This chain connects TRBV7-2 to TRBJ2-5, with TRBD2 as a possible D gene (5 bases). The CDR3 has 14 residues. Per the germline V gene, CDR1 is SGHTA and CDR2 is FQGNSA. Trimming removed 6 bases from V and 5 bases from J, with 16 bases in between.

The chain recombines TRBV7-2 with TRBJ2-3; the match to TRBD1 covers 10 bases. Germline trimming cut 1 base from V and 4 bases from J; bases unmatched to any gene: 5. The CDR3 loop spans 16 amino acids. Germline lookup yields CDR1 SGHTA and CDR2 FQGNSA. The CDR3 bases are TGTGCCAGCAGCTTAGGTCAGACAGGGGGCGCAGATACGCAGTATTTT. As protein: CASSLGQTGGADTQYF. The full variable domain, in which reference TRBV7-2 and TRBJ2-3 provide the parts outside the CDR3, is GAGVSQSPSNKVTEKGKDVELRCDPISGHTALYWYRQSLGQGLEFLIYFQGNSAPDKSGLPSDRFSAERTGGSVSTLTIQRTQQEDSAVYLCASSLGQTGGADTQYFGPGTRLTVL.

The V gene is TRBV5-6, the J gene TRBJ1-4; D perhaps matches TRBD1 (6 bases). Germline CDR1 SGHDT, CDR2 YYEEEE. The CDR3 length is 13 residues. V gave up 3 bases and J gave up 8 bases, with 11 bases separating them. Here the CDR3 DNA reads TGTGCCAGCAGCTACCACAGGGCAGAAAAACTGTTTTTT. This gives the protein CASSYHRAEKLFF.

This clone has more than one count but fewer than ten. The chain employs TRBV5-5 and TRBJ1-1, with D tentatively TRBD1 (5 bases). The CDR3 spans 15 residues. Per germline, CDR1 SGHKS and CDR2 YYEKEE (reference sequence). With 2 bases removed from V and 8 bases from J, the gap between germline ends came to 19 bases. The CDR3 DNA reads TGTGCCAGCAGCTTCCAGGAGAGACTCTGGGGGGAAGCTTTCTTT. It is translated as CASSFQERLWGEAFF.